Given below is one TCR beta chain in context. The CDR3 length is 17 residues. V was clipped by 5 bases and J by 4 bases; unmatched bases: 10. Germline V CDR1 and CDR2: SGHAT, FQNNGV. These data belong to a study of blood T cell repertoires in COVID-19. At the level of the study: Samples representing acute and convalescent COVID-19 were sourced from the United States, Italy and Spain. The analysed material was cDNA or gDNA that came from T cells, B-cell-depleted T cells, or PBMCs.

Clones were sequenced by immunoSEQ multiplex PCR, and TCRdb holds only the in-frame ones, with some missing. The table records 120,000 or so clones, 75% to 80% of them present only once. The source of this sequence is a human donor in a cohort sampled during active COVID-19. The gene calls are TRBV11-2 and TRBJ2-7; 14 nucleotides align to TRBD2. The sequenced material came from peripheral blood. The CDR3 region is CASSPRYGLAGGYEQYF. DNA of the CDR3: TGTGCCAGCAGCCCACGATACGGACTAGCGGGAGGTTACGAGCAGTACTTC.